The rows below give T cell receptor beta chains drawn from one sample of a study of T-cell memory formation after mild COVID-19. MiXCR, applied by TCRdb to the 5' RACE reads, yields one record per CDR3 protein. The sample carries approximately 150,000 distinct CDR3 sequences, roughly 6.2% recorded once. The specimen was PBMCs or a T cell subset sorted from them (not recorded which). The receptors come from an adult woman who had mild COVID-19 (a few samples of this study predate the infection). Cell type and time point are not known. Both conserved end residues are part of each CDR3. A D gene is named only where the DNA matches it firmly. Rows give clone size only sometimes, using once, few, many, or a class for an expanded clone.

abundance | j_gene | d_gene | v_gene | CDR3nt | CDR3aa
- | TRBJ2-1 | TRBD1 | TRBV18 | TGTGCCAGCTCACCAAGAGACAGGGCGACTGGGGAGCAGTTCTTC | CASSPRDRATGEQFF
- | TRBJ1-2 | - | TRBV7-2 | TGTGCCAGCACCCTCCAGGTGGCGCCGGACTATGGCTACACCTTC | CASTLQVAPDYGYTF
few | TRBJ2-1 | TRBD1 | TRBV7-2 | TGTGCCAGCAGCTTGGACAGGGCTTCTAATGAGCAGTTCTTC | CASSLDRASNEQFF
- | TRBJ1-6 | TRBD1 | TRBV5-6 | TGTGCCAGCAGCACCGGACAGGGCGGTTCACCCCTCCACTTT | CASSTGQGGSPLHF
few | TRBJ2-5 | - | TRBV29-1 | TGCAGCGTCGGGGACTCCCTCGTGGCCCAGTACTTC | CSVGDSLVAQYF
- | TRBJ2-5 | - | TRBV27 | TGTGCCAGCAGTTCTTTTGGGGGGGGCCGGTTCCAAGAGACCCAGTACTTC | CASSSFGGGRFQETQYF
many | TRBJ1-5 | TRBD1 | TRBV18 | TGTGCCAGCTCACCCCCGACAGGGAACCAGCCCCAGCATTTT | CASSPPTGNQPQHF
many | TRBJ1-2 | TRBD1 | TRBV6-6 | TGTGCCAGCAGTCCACAGGGGGCGGGAGGCTACACCTTC | CASSPQGAGGYTF
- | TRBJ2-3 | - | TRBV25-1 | TGTGCCAGCAGTGGGAAAAATTTTCCCACAGATACGCAGTATTTT | CASSGKNFPTDTQYF
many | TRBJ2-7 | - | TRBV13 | TGTGCCAGCAGCGCACCGCCTAGCGCGGGGCCGGCCTACGAGCAGTACTTC | CASSAPPSAGPAYEQYF
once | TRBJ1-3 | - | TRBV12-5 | TGTGCTAGTGGTTTGGATAGTCAGGCTGGAAACACCATATATTTT | CASGLDSQAGNTIYF
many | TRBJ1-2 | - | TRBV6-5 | TGTGCCAGCAGTTACTCGAGAAAGGTCGGGGCAAGCGATGGCTACACCTTC | CASSYSRKVGASDGYTF
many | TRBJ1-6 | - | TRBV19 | TGTGCCAGTAGCCCTAGGCGTTCGGTGAATTCACCCCTCCACTTT | CASSPRRSVNSPLHF
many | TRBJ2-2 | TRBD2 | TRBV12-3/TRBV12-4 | TGTGCCAGCAGCTTAGCCCTTGTAGCGGGAGGGCCGACCGGGGAGCTGTTTTTT | CASSLALVAGGPTGELFF
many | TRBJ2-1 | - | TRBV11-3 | TGTGCCAGCAGCTTCCAGGGGGGGGCGAACAATGAGCAGTTCTTC | CASSFQGGANNEQFF
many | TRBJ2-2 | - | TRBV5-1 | TGCGCCAGCAGTTTCAGGGCGTCGAACACCGGGGAGCTGTTTTTT | CASSFRASNTGELFF
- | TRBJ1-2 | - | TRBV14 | TGTGCCAGCAGCCTTAAGGAAGGGGGCTACACCTTC | CASSLKEGGYTF
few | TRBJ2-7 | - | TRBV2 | TGTGCCAGCACCGAACAAGGAGTCAGCTCCTACGAGCAGTACTTC | CASTEQGVSSYEQYF
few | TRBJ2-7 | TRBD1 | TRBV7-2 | TGTGCCAGCAGCTTAAGACCGGGACAGGGGAGGAACGAGCAGTACTTC | CASSLRPGQGRNEQYF
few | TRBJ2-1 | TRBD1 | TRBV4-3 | TGCGCCAGCAGCCAAGATTTGACAGGGGGAATTGTTAGGTTGATCTTC | CASSQDLTGGIVRLIF
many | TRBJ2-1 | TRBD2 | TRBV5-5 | TGTGCCAGCAGCAGGACTAGCCCCGTGGTTTTCGGTGAGCAGTTCTTC | CASSRTSPVVFGEQFF
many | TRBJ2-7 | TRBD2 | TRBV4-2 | TGTGCCAGCAGCCAAGTAGGAACTAGCGGCTCCTACGAGCAGTACTTC | CASSQVGTSGSYEQYF
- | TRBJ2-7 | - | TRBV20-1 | TGCAGTGCTCGCTGGGGTGGGACTGAGCAGTACTTC | CSARWGGTEQYF
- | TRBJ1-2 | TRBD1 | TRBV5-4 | TGTGCCAGCAGCTGGAAGGGGGCGTCTGGCTACACCTTC | CASSWKGASGYTF
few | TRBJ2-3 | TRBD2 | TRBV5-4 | TGTGCCAGCAGCTTGGCGCTCGGGGGGACCGATACGCAGTATTTT | CASSLALGGTDTQYF
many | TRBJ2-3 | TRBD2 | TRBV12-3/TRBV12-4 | TGTGCCACGGGGGGGATTACAGATACGCAGTATTTT | CATGGITDTQYF
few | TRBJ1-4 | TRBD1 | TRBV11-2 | TGTGCCAGCAGCGCCACAGGGGTCTTCAATGAAAAACTGTTTTTT | CASSATGVFNEKLFF
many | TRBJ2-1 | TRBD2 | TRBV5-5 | TGTGCCAGCACAAGGTGGGAGGGGAGTGAGCAGTTCTTC | CASTRWEGSEQFF
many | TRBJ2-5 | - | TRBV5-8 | TGTGCCAGCAGCTCCAACCTAGCACGGGAGACCCAGTACTTC | CASSSNLARETQYF
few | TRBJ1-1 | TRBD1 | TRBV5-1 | TGCGCCAGCAGAGCCCAGGGGGGGATTAACACTGAAGCTTTCTTT | CASRAQGGINTEAFF
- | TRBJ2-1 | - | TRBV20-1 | TGCAGTGCCTGGGGCGGGGCCCGGGGGAATGAGCAGTTCTTC | CSAWGGARGNEQFF
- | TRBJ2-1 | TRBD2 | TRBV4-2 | TGTGCCAGCAGCCAAGCATCGGGACTAGCGGGAGTAAGGAATGAGCAGTTCTTC | CASSQASGLAGVRNEQFF